This T cell receptor beta chain was obtained from a study of T cell responses to AZD1222 COVID-19 vaccine. Produced via immunoSEQ multiplex PCR; TCRdb's table is partial and in-frame only. The top ten hold about 9.7% of the sample, which has some 110,000 clones, around 89% seen once. This CDR3 is built from 14 residues. V lost 6 bases and J lost 5, with 14 bases in between. Per germline, CDR1 SGHRS and CDR2 YFSETQ. The receptor's source is an adult in good health. The sequencing here drew on peripheral blood, taken on day 0 of AZD1222 vaccination. The genes are TRBV5-1 and TRBJ1-4, with a tentative D call TRBD1 (6 bases). CDR3 amino acids: CASKGGDGNEKLFF. CDR3 in DNA: TGCGCCAGCAAGGGGGGGGACGGAAATGAAAAACTGTTTTTT.